A single sample gave rise to the 8 T cell receptor beta chains below, sequenced in a study of T cell repertoires in cytomegalovirus infection. TCRdb processed the reads anew with MiXCR; each CDR3 protein has one entry. The sample carries about 740,000 distinct CDR3 sequences, 35% to 45% recorded once. Sequenced input: PBMCs. These receptor sequences come from a human donor in good health (CMV status not recorded). Some clones in this sample may be carry-over from other donors' samples.

This clonotype was seen a few times. The chain uses TRBV20-1 and TRBJ1-1; D is uncertain. CDR3 length: 14 residues. Germline CDR1 and CDR2: DFQATT and SNEGSKA (reference sequence). V was shortened by 3 bases and J by 0 bases, with 11 bases between the two germline ends. CDR3 DNA sequence: TGCAGTGCTAGGCGGCAAGGGATGAACACTGAAGCTTTCTTT. It yields the protein CSARRQGMNTEAFF.

J is TRBJ1-6 and V is TRBV7-2; 8 positions match TRBD1. The germline gives CDR1 SGHTA, CDR2 FQGNSA. J lost 10 bases, V lost 4 bases, and 12 bases had no gene match. There are 16 residues in the CDR3. In DNA form, the CDR3 reads TGTGCCAGCAGCTCCGGACCGGGACAGGCGGAATCACCCCTCCACTTT. Translation gives CASSSGPGQAESPLHF. The entire variable domain, with the rest obtained from reference TRBV7-2 and TRBJ1-6, is as follows: GAGVSQSPSNKVTEKGKDVELRCDPISGHTALYWYRQSLGQGLEFLIYFQGNSAPDKSGLPSDRFSAERTGGSVSTLTIQRTQQEDSAVYLCASSSGPGQAESPLHFGNGTRLTVT.

This clonotype has only a few counts. J is TRBJ1-3 and V is TRBV20-1; D gene ambiguous. This CDR3 contains 15 residues. Germline lookup yields CDR1 DFQATT and CDR2 SNEGSKA (reference sequence). Trimming removed 6 bases at V and 3 bases at J, with 18 bases between. The CDR3 here is CSALTPGVHGNTIYF. In nucleotides, the CDR3 is TGCAGTGCGCTTACCCCCGGGGTTCATGGAAACACCATATATTTT.

This clonotype appeared a few times. The V call is TRBV19, the J call TRBJ1-5; 7 nucleotides match TRBD1. Germline V gives CDR1 LNHDA, CDR2 SQIVND (reference sequence). The V gene end was trimmed by 7 bases and the J gene end by 4 bases; junction bases not matched to a gene: 10. The CDR3 consists of 15 residues. The CDR3 DNA is TGTGCCAGTACGAGACAGGGATTAGGGAATCAGCCCCAGCATTTT. Amino acid sequence: CASTRQGLGNQPQHF.

The V call is TRBV28, the J call TRBJ1-5, with 9 bases aligning to TRBD1. V lost 5 bases to trimming and J lost 4 bases; unmatched junction nucleotides: 9. The germline gives CDR1 MDHEN, CDR2 SYDVKM. CDR3 length: 16 amino acids. CDR3 sequence reads: CASSGPGQGPNQPQHF. The CDR3 bases are TGTGCCAGCAGTGGACCGGGACAGGGACCGAATCAGCCCCAGCATTTT.

In its sample, this clonotype was seen a few times. The chain employs TRBV6-6 and TRBJ1-6; TRBD1 might be the D (6 bases). The CDR3 loop spans 15 amino acids. Per the germline V gene, CDR1 is MNHNY and CDR2 is SVGAGI (reference sequence). V dropped 2 bases and J dropped 7 bases, with 12 bases sitting between them. CDR3 sequence: CASSYGGASNSPLHF. In nucleotides, the CDR3 is TGTGCCAGCAGTTACGGGGGGGCTTCCAATTCACCCCTCCACTTT.

This clonotype has just a few counts. The chain has TRBV27 and TRBJ2-5; possible D gene TRBD2, 5 bases. The V and J ends lost 6 bases and 5 bases respectively, with 13 bases between them. Germline V CDR1 and CDR2: MNHEY, SMNVEV (reference sequence). There are 13 residues in the CDR3. CDR3 loop: CASRRSAGETQYF. DNA of the CDR3: TGTGCCAGCAGACGTTCGGCGGGCGAGACCCAGTACTTC.

A few counts support this clonotype. The DNA of the CDR3 is TGTGCCAGCAGACCCTTAGGGACAGCTAGCAATCAGCCCCAGCATTTT. Translating gives CASRPLGTASNQPQHF. J is TRBJ1-5 and V is TRBV28, with 7 bases fitting TRBD1. Germline values: CDR1 MDHEN, CDR2 SYDVKM. The CDR3 runs to 16 residues. The J segment lost 0 bases and the V segment lost 6 bases, leaving 8 bases of the junction unmatched.